This T cell receptor (beta chain) was documented in a study of neurological immune-mediated disorders. TCRdb recomputed calls from the 5' RACE reads with MiXCR, one row per CDR3 protein. The sample contains around 66,000 distinct CDR3 sequences, about 5.1% of which appear only once. Unmatched junction bases numbered 5, after V lost 5 bases and J lost 2 bases. Germline CDR1 SGHVS, CDR2 FQNEAQ. CDR3 size: 15 residues. Study outcomes and limitations: CDR3 amino acid sequences of expanded clones were not shared across subjects, a result suggesting private repertoires in all groups.

This clonotype has ten or more counts. Its antigen is still unknown. The chain employs TRBV7-8 and TRBJ1-5; 8 nucleotides line up with TRBD1. The sequenced sample consisted of PBMCs. This receptor was obtained from a woman aged 70-85 years with multiple sclerosis. The CDR3 is CASSPQTGGNQPQHF. CDR3 DNA sequence: TGTGCCAGCAGCCCTCAGACAGGGGGCAATCAGCCCCAGCATTTT.